A selection of T cell receptor beta chains follows, all from one sample in a study of cytomegalovirus exposure and HLA in healthy donors. TCRdb's table, derived via immunoSEQ multiplex PCR, lists solely in-frame clones and lacks some. This table has 150,000 to 200,000 clones, more than 80% appearing once. Material for sequencing was PBMCs. The receptors shown here come from a woman under 30 in good health and CMV-seronegative. CDR3s leave out the opening cysteine and the closing phenylalanine or tryptophan. For some rows the clone size is stated as once, few or many, or as a class when expanded; others skip it.

-	TRBV9	ASSVEAGPHGGTQY
-	TRBV25-1	ASSASRGSTDTQY
-	TRBV4-2	ASSQEGASEKLF
-	TRBV9	ASSVQRQARGYT
-	TRBV10-3	AIGKDSMREAF
once	TRBV2	ASSVSLEQF
once	TRBV19	ASSIIDRGYEQY
-	TRBV5-1	ASSLEAVRVNRLEQY
-	TRBV6-1	ASSAQGGAF
-	TRBV6-5	ASSYSDRYYGYT
-	TRBV4-1	ASSQRTGNVRPNQPQH
once	TRBV6-4	ASSDSITSGRSDEQF
-	TRBV7-6	ASRGRGYEKLF
-	TRBV11-2	ASSYTQVNTEAF
-	TRBV9	ASSVAGLAGSYEQY
-	TRBV6-5	ASSYRGTGGKEKLF
-	TRBV7-9	ASSTDSPEQF
-	TRBV11-2	ASSPVGRSRGQGYEQY
-	TRBV9	ASSARLAGDGEQF
-	TRBV4-1	ASSRTRGEKLF
-	TRBV7-9	ASSSGTVTEQF
once	TRBV2	ASHVEVAYEQY
-	TRBV2	ASSAAGTGAEQY
-	TRBV7-6	ASSYGQPYEQY
-	TRBV7-9	SSSEQGHGYT
-	TRBV25-1	ASSEGGSNEKLF
few	TRBV5-1	ASSLIGTGGGETQY
-	TRBV10-2	ASREYSNSNQPQH
-	TRBV5-1	ASRMGAGTYEQY
-	TRBV6-1	ASSELAGSYEQY
-	TRBV7-9	ASRSSGTGNTGELF
-	TRBV6-1	ASSELDRGLQPQH
-	TRBV18	ASSPPAGRGDYTEAF
-	TRBV28	ASSLGDSLSYEQY
-	TRBV27	ASSPRTGGGGYT
once	TRBV7-9	SSSLVLDEQF
-	TRBV28	ASSTGGQPQH
once	TRBV6-1	ASSESLGNEKLF
-	TRBV9	ASSAGQGGDEQF
-	TRBV15	ATSRELAGFEQF
once	TRBV19	ASSISRGTGELF
-	TRBV5-4	ASSFRETQY
-	TRBV7-9	ASSPTTYLDYGYT
-	TRBV7-2	ASSIPGLAGYEQY
-	TRBV4-1	ASSPRLSGSGGITGQF
-	TRBV6-1	ASSDPTGNTIY
once	TRBV20-1	STGGQTQY
-	TRBV30	AWQAATSGRHNEQF
-	TRBV4-1	ASSQVSGAGGAYSGYT